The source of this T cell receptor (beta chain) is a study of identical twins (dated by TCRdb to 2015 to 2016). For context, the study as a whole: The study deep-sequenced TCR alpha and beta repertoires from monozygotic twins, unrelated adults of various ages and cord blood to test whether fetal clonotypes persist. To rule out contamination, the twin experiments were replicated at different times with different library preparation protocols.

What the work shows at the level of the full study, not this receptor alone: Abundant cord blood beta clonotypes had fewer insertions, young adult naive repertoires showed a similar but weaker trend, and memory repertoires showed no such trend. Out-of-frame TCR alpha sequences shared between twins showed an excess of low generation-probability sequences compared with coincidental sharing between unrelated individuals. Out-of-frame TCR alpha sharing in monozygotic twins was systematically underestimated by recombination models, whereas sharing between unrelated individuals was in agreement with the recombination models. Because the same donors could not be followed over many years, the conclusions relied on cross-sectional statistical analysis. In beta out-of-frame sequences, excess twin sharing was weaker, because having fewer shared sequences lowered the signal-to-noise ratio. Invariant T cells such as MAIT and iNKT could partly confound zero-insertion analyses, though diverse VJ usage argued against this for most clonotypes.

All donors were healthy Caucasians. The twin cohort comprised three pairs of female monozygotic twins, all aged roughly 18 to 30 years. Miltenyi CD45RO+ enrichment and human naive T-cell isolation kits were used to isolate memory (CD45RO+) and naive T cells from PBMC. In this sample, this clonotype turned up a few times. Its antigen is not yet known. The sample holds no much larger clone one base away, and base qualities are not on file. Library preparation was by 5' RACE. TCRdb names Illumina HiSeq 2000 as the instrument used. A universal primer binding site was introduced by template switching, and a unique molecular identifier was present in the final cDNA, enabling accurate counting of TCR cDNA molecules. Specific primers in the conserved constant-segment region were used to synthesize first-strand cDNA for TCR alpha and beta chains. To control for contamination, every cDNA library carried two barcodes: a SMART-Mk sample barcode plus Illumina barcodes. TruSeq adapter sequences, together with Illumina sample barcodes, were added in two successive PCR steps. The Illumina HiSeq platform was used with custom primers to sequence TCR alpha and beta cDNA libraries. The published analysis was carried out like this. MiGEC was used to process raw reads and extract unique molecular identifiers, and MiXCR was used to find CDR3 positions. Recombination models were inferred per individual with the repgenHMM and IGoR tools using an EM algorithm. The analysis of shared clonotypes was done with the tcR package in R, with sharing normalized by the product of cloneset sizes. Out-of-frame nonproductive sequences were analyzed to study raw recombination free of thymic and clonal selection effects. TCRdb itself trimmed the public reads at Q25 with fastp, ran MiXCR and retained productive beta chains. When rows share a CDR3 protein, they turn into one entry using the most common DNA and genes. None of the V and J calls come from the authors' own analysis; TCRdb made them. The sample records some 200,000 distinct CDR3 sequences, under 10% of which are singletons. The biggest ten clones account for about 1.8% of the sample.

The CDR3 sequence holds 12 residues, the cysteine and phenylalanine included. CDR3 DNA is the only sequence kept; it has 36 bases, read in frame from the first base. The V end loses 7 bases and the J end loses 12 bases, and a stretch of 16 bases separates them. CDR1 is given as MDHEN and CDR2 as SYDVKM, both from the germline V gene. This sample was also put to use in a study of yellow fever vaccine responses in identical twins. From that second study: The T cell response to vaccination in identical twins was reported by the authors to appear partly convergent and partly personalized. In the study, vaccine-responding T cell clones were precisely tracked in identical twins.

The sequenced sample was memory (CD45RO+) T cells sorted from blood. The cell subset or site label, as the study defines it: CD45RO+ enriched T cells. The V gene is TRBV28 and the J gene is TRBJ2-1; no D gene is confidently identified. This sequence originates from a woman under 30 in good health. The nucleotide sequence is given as TGTGCCAGCATCTCCGGCGGCGGCTGGCAGTTCTTC. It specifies CASISGGGWQFF.